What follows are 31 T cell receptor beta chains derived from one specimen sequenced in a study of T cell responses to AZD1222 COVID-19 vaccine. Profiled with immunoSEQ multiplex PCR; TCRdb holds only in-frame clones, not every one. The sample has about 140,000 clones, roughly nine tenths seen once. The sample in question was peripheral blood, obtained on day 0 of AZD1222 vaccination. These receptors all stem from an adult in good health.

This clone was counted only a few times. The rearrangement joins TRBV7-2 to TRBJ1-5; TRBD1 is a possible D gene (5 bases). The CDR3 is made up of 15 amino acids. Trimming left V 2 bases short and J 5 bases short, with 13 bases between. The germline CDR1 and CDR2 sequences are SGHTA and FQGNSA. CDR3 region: CASSLKRGRDQPQHF. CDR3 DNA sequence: TGTGCCAGCAGCTTAAAACGGGGACGTGATCAGCCCCAGCATTTT.

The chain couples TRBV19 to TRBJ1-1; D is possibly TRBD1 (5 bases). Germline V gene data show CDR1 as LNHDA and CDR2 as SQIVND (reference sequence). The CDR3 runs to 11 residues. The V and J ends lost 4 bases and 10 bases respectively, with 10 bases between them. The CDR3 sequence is CASSRDGGAFF. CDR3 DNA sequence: TGTGCCAGTAGTAGGGACGGTGGAGCTTTCTTT.

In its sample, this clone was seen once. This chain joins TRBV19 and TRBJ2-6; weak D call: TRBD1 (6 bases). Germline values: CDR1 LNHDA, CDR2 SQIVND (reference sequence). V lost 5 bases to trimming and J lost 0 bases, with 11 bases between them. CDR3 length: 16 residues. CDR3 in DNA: TGTGCCAGTAGTTCGGACAGTTTCTCTGGGGCCAACGTCCTGACTTTC. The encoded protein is CASSSDSFSGANVLTF.

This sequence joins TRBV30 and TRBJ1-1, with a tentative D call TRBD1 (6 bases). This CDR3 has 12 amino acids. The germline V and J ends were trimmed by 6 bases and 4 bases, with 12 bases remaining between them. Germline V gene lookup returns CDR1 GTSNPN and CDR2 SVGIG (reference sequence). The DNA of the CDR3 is TGTGCCTGTTGGGGGGGCGGCACTGAAGCTTTCTTT. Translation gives CACWGGGTEAFF.

The CDR3 is CASSLGYPGEKLFF. CDR3 nucleotides: TGTGCCAGCAGTTTAGGTTACCCGGGTGAAAAACTGTTTTTT. The chain uses TRBV27 and TRBJ1-4; D is unresolved. The V and J ends lost 2 bases and 7 bases respectively, with 11 bases between them. Germline assignment: CDR1 MNHEY and CDR2 SMNVEV (reference sequence). The CDR3 loop spans 14 amino acids. The full variable domain, completed using reference TRBV27 and TRBJ1-4, is EAQVTQNPRYLITVTGKKLTVTCSQNMNHEYMSWYRQDPGLGLRQIYYSMNVEVTDKGDVPEGYKVSRKEKRNFPLILESPSPNQTSLYFCASSLGYPGEKLFFGSGTQLSVL.

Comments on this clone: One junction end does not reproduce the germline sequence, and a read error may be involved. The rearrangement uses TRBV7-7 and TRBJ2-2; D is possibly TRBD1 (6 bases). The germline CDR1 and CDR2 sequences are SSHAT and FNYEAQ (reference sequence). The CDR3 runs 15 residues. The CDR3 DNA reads TGTGCTAGCAGCTTAAAAGGGACATCGACCGGGGAGCTGTTTTTT. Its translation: CASSLKGTSTGELFF.

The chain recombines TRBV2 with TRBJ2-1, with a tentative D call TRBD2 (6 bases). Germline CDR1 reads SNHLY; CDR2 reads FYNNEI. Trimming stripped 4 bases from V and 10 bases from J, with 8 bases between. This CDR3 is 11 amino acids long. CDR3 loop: CASSAEGEQFF. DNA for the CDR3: TGTGCCAGCAGTGCGGAGGGAGAGCAGTTCTTC.

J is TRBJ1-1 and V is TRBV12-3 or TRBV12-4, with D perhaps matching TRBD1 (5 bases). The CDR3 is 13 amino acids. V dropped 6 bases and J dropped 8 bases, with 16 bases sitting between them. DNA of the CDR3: TGTGCCAGCAGCGGTACGGGACCCAACGAAGCTTTCTTT. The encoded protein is CASSGTGPNEAFF.

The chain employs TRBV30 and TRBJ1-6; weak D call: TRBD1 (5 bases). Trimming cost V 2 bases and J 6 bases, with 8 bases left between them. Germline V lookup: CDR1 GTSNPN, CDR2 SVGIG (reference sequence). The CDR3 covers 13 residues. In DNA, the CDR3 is TGTGCCTGGAGTAGGGGTGGTAATTCACCCCTCCACTTT. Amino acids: CAWSRGGNSPLHF.

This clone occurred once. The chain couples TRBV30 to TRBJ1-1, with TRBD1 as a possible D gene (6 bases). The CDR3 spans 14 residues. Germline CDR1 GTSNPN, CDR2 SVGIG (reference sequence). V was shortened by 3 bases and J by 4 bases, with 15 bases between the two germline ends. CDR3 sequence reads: CAWRATGFLTEAFF. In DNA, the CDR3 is TGTGCCTGGAGAGCTACAGGGTTCCTCACTGAAGCTTTCTTT.

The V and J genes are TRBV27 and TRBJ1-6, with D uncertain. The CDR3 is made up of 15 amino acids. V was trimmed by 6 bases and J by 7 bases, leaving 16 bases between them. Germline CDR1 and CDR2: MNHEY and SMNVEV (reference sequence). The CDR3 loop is CASRTDPNTNSPLHF. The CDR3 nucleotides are TGTGCCAGCAGAACCGACCCGAATACGAATTCACCCCTCCACTTT.

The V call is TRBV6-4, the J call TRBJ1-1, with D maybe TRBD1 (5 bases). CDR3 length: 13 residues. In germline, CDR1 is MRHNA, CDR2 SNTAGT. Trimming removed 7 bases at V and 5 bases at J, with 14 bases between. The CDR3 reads CASTNRWGTEAFF. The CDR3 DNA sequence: TGTGCCAGCACCAATCGATGGGGGACTGAAGCTTTCTTT.

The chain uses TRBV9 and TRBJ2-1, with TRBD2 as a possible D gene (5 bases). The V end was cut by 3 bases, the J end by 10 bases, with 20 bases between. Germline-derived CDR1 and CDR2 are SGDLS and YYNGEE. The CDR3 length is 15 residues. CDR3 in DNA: TGTGCCAGCAGCGACCGGGATCGACCGCTGGGGGAGCAGTTCTTC. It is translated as CASSDRDRPLGEQFF. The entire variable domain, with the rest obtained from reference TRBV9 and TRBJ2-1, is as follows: DSGVTQTPKHLITATGQRVTLRCSPRSGDLSVYWYQQSLDQGLQFLIQYYNGEERAKGNILERFSAQQFPDLHSELNLSSLELGDSALYFCASSDRDRPLGEQFFGPGTRLTVL.

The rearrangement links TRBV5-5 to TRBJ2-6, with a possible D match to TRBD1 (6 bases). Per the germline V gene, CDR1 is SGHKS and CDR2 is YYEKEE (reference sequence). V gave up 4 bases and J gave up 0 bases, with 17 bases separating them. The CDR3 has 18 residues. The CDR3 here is CASSPGQPGGSGANVLTF. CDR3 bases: TGTGCCAGCAGCCCCGGACAGCCTGGGGGCTCTGGGGCCAACGTCCTGACTTTC.

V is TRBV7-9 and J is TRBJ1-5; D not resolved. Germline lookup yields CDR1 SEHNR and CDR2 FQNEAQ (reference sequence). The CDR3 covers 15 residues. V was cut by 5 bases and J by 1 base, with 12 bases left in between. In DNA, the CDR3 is TGTGCCAGCAGCCAAACGACGGGGAGCAATCAGCCCCAGCATTTT. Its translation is CASSQTTGSNQPQHF. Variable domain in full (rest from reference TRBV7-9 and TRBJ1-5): DTGVSQNPRHKITKRGQNVTFRCDPISEHNRLYWYRQTLGQGPEFLTYFQNEAQLEKSRLLSDRFSAERPKGSFSTLEIQRTEQGDSAMYLCASSQTTGSNQPQHFGDGTRLSIL.

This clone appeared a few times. CDR3 residues: CASSGGRVPDTQYF. The CDR3 DNA sequence: TGCGCCAGCAGCGGCGGGAGGGTCCCAGATACGCAGTATTTT. The chain recombines TRBV5-1 with TRBJ2-3; 9 bases match TRBD2. Trimming took 4 bases from V and 4 from J; bases not matched to a gene: 4. Germline V lookup: CDR1 SGHRS, CDR2 YFSETQ. This CDR3 has 14 residues.

CDR3 sequence (DNA): TGTGCCAGCGGGAGAACCGGCGAGCAGTACTTC. As protein: CASGRTGEQYF. The V gene is TRBV6-5, the J gene TRBJ2-7, with D possibly being TRBD2 (5 bases). This CDR3 contains 11 residues. The germline V gene encodes CDR1 MNHEY and CDR2 SVGAGI. V lost 8 bases, J lost 6 bases, and 11 bases lay in between.

CDR3 sequence reads: CASSEAGTGAGGELFF. The CDR3 bases are TGCGCCAGCAGTGAGGCTGGGACAGGGGCCGGCGGGGAGCTGTTTTTT. The rearrangement links TRBV10-2 to TRBJ2-2, with TRBD1 matching 10 bases. This CDR3 has 16 amino acids. Looked up from germline, CDR1 is WSHSY and CDR2 is SAAADI. Unmatched junction bases numbered 7, after V lost 2 bases and J lost 7 bases.

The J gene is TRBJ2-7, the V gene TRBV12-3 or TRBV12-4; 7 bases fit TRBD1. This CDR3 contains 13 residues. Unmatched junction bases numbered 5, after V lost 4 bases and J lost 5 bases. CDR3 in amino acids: CASSSSQGNEQYF. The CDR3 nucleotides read TGTGCCAGCAGTTCGTCACAGGGGAACGAGCAGTACTTC.

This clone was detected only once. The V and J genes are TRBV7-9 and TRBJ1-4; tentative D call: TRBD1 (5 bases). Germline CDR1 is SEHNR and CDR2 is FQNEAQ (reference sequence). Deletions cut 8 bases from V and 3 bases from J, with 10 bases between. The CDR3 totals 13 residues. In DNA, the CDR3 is TGTGCCAGCGGGGCTGAGTCTAATGAAAAACTGTTTTTT. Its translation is CASGAESNEKLFF.

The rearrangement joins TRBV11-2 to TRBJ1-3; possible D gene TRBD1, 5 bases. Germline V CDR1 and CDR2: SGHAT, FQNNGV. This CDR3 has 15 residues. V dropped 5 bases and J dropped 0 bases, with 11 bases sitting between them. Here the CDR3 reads CASSPRQNSGNTIYF. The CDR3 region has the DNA TGTGCCAGCAGCCCACGACAGAACTCTGGAAACACCATATATTTT.

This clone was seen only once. The chain's CDR3 is CATSDSGTSGGPSYYNEQFF. Written as DNA, the CDR3 is TGTGCCACCAGTGATTCGGGGACTAGCGGGGGGCCGAGTTACTACAATGAGCAGTTCTTC. The genes are TRBV24-1 and TRBJ2-1, with 15 bases fitting TRBD2. The CDR3 runs 20 residues. Germline V lookup: CDR1 KGHDR, CDR2 SFDVKD. V was pared by 2 bases and J by 3 bases, with 10 bases of the junction left unmatched.

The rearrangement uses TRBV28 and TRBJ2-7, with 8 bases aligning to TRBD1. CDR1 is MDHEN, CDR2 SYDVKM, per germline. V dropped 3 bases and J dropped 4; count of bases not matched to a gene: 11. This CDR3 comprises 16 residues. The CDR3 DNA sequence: TGTGCCAGCAGTTTTATGGGCGGGACAGGTTTTTACGAGCAGTACTTC. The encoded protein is CASSFMGGTGFYEQYF.

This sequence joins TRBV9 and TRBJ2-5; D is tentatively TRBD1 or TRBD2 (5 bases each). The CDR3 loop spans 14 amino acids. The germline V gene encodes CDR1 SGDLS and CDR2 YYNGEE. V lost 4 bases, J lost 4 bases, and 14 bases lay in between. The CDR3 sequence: CASSKNPGRETQYF. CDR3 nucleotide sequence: TGTGCCAGCAGCAAGAACCCGGGACGAGAGACCCAGTACTTC.

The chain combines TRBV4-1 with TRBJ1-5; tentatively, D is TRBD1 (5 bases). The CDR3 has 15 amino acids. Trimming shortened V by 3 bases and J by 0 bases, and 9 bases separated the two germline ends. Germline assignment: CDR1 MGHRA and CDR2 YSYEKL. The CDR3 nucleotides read TGCGCCAGCAGCCAGGACACCGATAGCAATCAGCCCCAGCATTTT. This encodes CASSQDTDSNQPQHF.

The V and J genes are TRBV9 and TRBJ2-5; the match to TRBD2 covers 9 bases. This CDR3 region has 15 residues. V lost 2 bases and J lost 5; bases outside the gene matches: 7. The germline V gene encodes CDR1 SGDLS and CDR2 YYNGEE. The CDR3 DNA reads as TGTGCCAGCAGCGTGACTAGCGGACGCAGGGAGACCCAGTACTTC. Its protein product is CASSVTSGRRETQYF.

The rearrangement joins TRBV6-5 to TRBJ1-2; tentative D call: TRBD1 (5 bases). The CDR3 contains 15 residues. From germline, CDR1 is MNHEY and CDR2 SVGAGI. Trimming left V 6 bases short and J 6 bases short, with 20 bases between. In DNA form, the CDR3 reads TGTGCCAGCAGGGGCTGGGACGCACTGGAAAATGGCTACACCTTC. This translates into CASRGWDALENGYTF.

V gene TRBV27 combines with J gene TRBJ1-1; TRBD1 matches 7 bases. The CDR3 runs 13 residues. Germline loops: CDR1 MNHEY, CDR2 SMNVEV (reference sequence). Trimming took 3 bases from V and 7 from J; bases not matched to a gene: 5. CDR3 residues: CASSLSRQGEAFF. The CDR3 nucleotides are TGTGCCAGCAGTTTGAGTCGACAGGGTGAAGCTTTCTTT.

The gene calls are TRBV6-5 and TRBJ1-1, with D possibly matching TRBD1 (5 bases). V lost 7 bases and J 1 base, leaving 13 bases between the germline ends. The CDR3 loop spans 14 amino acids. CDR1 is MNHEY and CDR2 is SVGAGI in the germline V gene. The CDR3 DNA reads TGTGCCAGCACCTACGACAGTACGAACACTGAAGCTTTCTTT. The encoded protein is CASTYDSTNTEAFF.

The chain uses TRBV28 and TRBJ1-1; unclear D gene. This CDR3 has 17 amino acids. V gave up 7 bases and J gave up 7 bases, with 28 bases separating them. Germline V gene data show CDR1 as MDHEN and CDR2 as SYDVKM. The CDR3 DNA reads TGTGCCAGCAACAACCTCGGAGAGGGCCTAAGCTCAGTTGAAGCTTTCTTT. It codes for CASNNLGEGLSSVEAFF.

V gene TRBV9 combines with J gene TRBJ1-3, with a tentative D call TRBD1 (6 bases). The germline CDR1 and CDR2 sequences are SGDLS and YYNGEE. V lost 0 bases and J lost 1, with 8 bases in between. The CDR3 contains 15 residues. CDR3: CASSVGGASGNTIYF. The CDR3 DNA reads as TGTGCCAGCAGCGTAGGGGGGGCGTCTGGAAACACCATATATTTT.